This T cell receptor (beta chain) derives from a study of control samples from healthy donors and cancer patients. There are 15 residues in the CDR3. Trimming removed 0 bases from V and 5 bases from J; junction bases left unmatched: 1. Germline V gene data show CDR1 as LNHNV and CDR2 as YYDKDF (reference sequence). Using immunoSEQ multiplex PCR, the repertoire was profiled, and TCRdb retains in-frame clones only, with some absent. The table lists approximately 170,000 clones, 91% of them singletons. The sequencing sample was made of blood. J is TRBJ1-4 and V is TRBV15; 9 nucleotides align to TRBD1. This clonotype was sampled from a woman in her thirties in good health. The CDR3 sequence: CATSRETGGNEKLFF. DNA for the CDR3: TGTGCCACCAGCAGAGAGACAGGGGGGAATGAAAAACTGTTTTTT.